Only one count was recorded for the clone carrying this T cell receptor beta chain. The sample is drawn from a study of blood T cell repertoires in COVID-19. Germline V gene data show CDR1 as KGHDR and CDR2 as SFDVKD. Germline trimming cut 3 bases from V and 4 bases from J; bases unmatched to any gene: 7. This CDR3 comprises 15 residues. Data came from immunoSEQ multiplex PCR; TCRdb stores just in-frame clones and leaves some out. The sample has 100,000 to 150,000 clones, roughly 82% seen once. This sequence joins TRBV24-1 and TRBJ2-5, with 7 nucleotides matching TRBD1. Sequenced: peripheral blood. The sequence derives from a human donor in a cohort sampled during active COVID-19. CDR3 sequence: CATSDRGRGGETQYF. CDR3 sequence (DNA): TGTGCCACCAGTGATAGGGGGCGAGGAGGAGAGACCCAGTACTTC.